This T cell receptor beta chain was sequenced in a study of T cell repertoires in cytomegalovirus infection. The wider study: Indications of both CMV infection and matching HLA type were provided by public TCR beta signatures.

A word on this clonotype: Its antigen is unidentified.

CDR1 and CDR2 (germline): SGHTA, FQGNSA. V shed 5 bases and J shed 2 bases, with 16 bases lying between them. There are 16 residues in the CDR3. General study points: The ex vivo response was dominated by HLA-C-restricted CMV-specific TCR beta clonotypes.

MiXCR was run by TCRdb on the reads, yielding one entry per CDR3 protein. The table records 110,000 or so distinct CDR3 sequences, about 33% of them present only once. The source was CD8+ T cells from cultured PBMCs, collected from culture after CMV antigen stimulation. This receptor was obtained from a human donor in good health (CMV status not recorded). Some clones in this sample may be carry-over from other donors' samples. The chain links TRBV7-2 to TRBJ2-1; TRBD1 or TRBD2 may be the D gene (7 bases each). The CDR3 region has the DNA TGTGCCAGCAGCCCGACGACAGGGAGGGCCTACAATGAGCAGTTCTTC. This codes for CASSPTTGRAYNEQFF.